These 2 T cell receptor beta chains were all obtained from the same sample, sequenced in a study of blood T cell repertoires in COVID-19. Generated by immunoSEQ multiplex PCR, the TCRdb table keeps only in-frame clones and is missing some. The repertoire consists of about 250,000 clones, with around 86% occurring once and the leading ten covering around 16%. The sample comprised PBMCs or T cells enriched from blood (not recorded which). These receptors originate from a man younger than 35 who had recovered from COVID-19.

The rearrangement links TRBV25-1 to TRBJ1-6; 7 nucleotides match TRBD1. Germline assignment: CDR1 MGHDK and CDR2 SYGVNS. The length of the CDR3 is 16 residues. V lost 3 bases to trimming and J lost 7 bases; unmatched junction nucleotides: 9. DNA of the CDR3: TGTGCCAGCAGTGACTCATACAGGGGCAGGAATTCACCCCTCCACTTT. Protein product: CASSDSYRGRNSPLHF.

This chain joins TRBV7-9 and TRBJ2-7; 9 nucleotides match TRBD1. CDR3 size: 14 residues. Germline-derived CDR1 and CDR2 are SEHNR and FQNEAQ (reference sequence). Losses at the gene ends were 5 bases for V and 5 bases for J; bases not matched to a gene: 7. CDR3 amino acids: CASSQGQGQNEQYF. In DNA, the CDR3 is TGTGCCAGCAGCCAGGGACAGGGTCAGAACGAGCAGTACTTC.